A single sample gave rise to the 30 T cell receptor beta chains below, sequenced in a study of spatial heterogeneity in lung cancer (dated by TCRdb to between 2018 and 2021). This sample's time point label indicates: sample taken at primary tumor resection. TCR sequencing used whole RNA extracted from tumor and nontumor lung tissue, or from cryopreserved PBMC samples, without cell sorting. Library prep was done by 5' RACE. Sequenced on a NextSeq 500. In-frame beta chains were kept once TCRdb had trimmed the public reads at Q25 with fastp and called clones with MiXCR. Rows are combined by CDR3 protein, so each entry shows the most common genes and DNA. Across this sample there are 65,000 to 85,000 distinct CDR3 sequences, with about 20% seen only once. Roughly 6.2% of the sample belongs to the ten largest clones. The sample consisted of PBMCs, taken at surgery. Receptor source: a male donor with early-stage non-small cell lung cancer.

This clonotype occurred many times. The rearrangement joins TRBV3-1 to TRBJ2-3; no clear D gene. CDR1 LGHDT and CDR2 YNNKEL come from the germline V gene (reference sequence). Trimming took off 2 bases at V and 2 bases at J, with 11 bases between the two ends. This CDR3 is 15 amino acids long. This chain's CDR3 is CASSQRLSDTDTQYF. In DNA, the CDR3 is TGTGCCAGCAGCCAACGACTCTCAGACACAGATACGCAGTATTTT.

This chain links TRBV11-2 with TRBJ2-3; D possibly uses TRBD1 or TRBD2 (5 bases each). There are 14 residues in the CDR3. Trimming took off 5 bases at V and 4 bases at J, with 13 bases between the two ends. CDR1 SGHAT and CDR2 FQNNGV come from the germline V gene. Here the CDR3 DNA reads TGTGCCAGCAGCCTGGTAGGGACCTCAGATACGCAGTATTTT. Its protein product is CASSLVGTSDTQYF.

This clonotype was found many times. CDR3 bases: TGTGCCAGCAGCCAAGAGTATAGGACAGGGCCCTACGAGCAGTACTTC. It is translated as CASSQEYRTGPYEQYF. The chain is built from TRBV4-2 and TRBJ2-7; 8 nucleotides agree with TRBD1. This CDR3 has 16 amino acids. The germline V gene encodes CDR1 LGHNA and CDR2 YNFKEQ. V was clipped by 0 bases and J by 2 bases; unmatched bases: 6.

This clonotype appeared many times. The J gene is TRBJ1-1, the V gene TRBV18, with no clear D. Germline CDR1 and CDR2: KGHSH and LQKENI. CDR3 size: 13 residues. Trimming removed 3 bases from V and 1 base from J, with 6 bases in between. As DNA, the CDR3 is TGTGCCAGCTCACCGGCAGGGAACACTGAAGCTTTCTTT. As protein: CASSPAGNTEAFF.

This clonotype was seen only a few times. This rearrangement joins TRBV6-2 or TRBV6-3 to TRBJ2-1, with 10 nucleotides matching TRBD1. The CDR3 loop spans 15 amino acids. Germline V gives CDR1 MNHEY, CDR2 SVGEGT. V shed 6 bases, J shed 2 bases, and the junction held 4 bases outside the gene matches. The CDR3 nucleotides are TGTGCCAGCAGCCCGACAGGGGGCGCCTACAATGAGCAGTTCTTC. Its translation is CASSPTGGAYNEQFF.

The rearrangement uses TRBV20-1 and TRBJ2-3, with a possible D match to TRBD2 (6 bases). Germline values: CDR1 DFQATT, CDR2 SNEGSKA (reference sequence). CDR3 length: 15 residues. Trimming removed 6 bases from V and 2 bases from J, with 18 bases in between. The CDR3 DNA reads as TGCAGTGCACCGATCCCGGGAGAACTCACAGATACGCAGTATTTT. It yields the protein CSAPIPGELTDTQYF.

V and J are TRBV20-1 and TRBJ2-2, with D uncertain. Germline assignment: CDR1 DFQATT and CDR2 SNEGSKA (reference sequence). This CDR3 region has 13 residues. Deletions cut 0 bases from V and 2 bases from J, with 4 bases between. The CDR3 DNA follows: TGCAGTGCTAGAGATCTTAACACCGGGGAGCTGTTTTTT. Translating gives CSARDLNTGELFF.

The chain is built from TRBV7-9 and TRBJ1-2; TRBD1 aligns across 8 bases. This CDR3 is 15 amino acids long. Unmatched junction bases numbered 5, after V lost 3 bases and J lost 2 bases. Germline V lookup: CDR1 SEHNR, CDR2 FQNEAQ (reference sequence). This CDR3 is CASSLGQERNYGYTF. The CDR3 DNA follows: TGTGCCAGCAGCTTGGGACAGGAACGGAACTATGGCTACACCTTC.

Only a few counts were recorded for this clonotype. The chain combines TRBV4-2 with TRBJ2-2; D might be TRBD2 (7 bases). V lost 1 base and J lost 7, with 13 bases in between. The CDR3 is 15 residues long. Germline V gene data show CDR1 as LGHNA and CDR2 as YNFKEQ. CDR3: CASSQAGGPLGELFF. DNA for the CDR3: TGTGCCAGCAGCCAAGCGGGGGGCCCTCTCGGGGAGCTGTTTTTT.

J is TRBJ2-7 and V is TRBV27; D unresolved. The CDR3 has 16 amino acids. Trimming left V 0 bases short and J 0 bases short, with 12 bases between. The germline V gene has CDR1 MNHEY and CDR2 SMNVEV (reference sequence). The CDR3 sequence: CASSLSGPRSSYEQYF. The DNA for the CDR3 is TGTGCCAGCAGTTTATCAGGGCCGAGGAGCTCCTACGAGCAGTACTTC.

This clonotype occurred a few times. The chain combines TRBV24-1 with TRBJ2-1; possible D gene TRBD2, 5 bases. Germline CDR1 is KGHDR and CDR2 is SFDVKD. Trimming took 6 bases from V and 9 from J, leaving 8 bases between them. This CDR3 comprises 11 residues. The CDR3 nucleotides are TGTGCCACCAGTAAGGCGGGTGAGCAGTTCTTC. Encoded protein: CATSKAGEQFF.

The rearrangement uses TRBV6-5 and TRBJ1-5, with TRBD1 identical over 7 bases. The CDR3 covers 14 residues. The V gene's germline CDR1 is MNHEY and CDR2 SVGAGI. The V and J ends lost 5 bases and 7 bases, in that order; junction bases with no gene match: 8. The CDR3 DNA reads TGTGCCAGCAGTCTGGGACAGTGGACGCAGCCCCAGCATTTT. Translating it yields CASSLGQWTQPQHF.

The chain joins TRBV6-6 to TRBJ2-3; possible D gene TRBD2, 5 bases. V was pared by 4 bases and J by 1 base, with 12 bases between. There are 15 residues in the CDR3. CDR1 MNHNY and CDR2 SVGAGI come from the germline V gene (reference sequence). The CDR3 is CASSFPRGGTDTQYF. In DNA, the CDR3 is TGTGCCAGCAGTTTCCCCCGGGGAGGCACAGATACGCAGTATTTT.

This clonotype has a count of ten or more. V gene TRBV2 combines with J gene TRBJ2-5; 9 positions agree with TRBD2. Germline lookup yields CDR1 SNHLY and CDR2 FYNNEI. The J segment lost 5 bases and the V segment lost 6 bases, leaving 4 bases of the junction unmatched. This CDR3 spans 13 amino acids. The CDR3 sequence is CASSVAGAETQYF. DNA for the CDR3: TGTGCCAGCAGCGTAGCGGGAGCGGAGACCCAGTACTTC.

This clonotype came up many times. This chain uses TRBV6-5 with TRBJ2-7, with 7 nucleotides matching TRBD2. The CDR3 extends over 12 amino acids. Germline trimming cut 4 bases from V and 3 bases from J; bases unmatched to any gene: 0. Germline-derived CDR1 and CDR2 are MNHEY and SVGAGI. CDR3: CASSSGGYEQYF. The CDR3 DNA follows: TGTGCCAGCAGTTCGGGGGGCTACGAGCAGTACTTC.

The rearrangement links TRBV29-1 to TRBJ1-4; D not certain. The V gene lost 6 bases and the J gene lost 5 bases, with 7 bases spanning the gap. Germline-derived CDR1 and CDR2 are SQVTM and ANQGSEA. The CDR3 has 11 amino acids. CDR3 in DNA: TGCAGCGTGACCCAAAATGAAAAACTGTTTTTT. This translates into CSVTQNEKLFF.

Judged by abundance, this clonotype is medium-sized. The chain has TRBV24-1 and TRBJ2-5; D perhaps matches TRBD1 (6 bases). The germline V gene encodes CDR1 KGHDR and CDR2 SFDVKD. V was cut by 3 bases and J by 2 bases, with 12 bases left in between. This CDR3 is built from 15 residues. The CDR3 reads CATSDRRDTQETQYF. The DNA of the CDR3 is TGTGCCACCAGTGATCGCCGGGACACTCAAGAGACCCAGTACTTC.

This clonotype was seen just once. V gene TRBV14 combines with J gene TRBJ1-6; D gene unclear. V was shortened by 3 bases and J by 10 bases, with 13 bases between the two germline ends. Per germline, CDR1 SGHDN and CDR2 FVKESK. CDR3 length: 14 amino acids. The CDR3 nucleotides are TGTGCCAGCAGCCAGGGCATCCGGTTATCACCCCTCCACTTT. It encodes CASSQGIRLSPLHF.

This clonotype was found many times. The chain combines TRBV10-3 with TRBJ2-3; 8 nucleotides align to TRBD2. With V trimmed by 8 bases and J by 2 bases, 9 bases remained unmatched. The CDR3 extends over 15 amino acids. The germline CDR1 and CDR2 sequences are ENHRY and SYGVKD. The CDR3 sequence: CAIREGQSFTDTQYF. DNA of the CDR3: TGTGCCATCCGGGAGGGCCAGTCTTTCACAGATACGCAGTATTTT.

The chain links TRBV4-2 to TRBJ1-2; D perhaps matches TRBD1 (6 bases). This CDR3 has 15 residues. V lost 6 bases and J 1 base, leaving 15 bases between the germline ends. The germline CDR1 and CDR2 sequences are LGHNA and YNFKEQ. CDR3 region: CASSYRDINNYGYTF. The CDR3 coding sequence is TGTGCCAGCAGTTACCGGGACATTAATAACTATGGCTACACCTTC.

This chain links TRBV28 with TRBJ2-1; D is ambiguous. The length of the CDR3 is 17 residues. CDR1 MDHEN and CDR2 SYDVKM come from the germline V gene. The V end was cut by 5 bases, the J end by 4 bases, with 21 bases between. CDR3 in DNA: TGTGCCAGCAGTCCGCGCAGGCAGACTCTACCTTACAATGAGCAGTTCTTC. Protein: CASSPRRQTLPYNEQFF. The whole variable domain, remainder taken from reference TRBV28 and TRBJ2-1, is DVKVTQSSRYLVKRTGEKVFLECVQDMDHENMFWYRQDPGLGLRLIYFSYDVKMKEKGDIPEGYSVSREKKERFSLILESASTNQTSMYLCASSPRRQTLPYNEQFFGPGTRLTVL.

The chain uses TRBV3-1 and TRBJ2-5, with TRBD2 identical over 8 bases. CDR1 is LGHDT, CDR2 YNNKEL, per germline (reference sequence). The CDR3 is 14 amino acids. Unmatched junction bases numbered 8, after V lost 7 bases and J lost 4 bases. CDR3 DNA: TGTGCCAGCATCCACACCGGGGGGGGAGAGACCCAGTACTTC. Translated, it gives CASIHTGGGETQYF.

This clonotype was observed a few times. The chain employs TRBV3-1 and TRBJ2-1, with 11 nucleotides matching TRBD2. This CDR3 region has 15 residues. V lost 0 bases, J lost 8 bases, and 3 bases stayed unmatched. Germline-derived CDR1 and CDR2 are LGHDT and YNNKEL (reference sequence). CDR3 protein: CASSQDTSGSDEQFF. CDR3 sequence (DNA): TGTGCCAGCAGCCAAGATACTAGCGGGAGCGATGAGCAGTTCTTC.

The DNA of the CDR3 is TGTGCCAGTAGGCCACAGACCTCTGGGGCCAACGTCCTGACTTTC. Translated: CASRPQTSGANVLTF. This chain connects TRBV19 to TRBJ2-6; D unclear. The CDR3 covers 15 residues. V was pared by 6 bases and J by 0 bases, with 9 bases between. CDR1 LNHDA and CDR2 SQIVND come from the germline V gene (reference sequence).

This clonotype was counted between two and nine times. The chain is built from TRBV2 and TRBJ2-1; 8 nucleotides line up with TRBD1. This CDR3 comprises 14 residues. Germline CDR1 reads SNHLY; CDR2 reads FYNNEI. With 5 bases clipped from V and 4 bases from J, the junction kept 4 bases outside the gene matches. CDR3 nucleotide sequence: TGTGCCAGCAGTCAGGGGGCGGAGTACAATGAGCAGTTCTTC. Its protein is CASSQGAEYNEQFF.

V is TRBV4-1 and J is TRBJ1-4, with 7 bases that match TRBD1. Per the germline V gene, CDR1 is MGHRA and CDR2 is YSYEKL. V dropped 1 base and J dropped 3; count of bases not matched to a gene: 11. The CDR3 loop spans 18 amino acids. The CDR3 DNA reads TGCGCCAGCAGCCAAGGGCTTCAGGGGGTAGGATCTAATGAAAAACTGTTTTTT. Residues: CASSQGLQGVGSNEKLFF.

CDR3 bases: TGTGCCAGCAACCGGGGGGCCTACGAGCAGTACTTC. Translating gives CASNRGAYEQYF. V gene TRBV2 combines with J gene TRBJ2-7; TRBD2 agrees at 7 bases. Trimming took 7 bases from V and 2 from J; bases not matched to a gene: 2. This CDR3 contains 12 residues. Germline-derived CDR1 and CDR2 are SNHLY and FYNNEI.

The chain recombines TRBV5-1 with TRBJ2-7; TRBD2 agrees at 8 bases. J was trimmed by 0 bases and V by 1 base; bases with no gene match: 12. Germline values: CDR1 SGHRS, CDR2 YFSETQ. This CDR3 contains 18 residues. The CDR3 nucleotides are TGCGCCAGCAGCTTGAATCCCAGCGGGGGCCACAGCTCCTACGAGCAGTACTTC. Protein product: CASSLNPSGGHSSYEQYF.

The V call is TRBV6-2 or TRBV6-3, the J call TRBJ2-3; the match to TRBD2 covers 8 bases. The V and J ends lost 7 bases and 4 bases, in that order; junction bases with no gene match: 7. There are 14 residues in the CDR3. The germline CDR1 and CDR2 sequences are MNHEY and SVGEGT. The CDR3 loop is CASNMAGGPDTQYF. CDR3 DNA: TGTGCCAGCAATATGGCGGGGGGCCCAGATACGCAGTATTTT.

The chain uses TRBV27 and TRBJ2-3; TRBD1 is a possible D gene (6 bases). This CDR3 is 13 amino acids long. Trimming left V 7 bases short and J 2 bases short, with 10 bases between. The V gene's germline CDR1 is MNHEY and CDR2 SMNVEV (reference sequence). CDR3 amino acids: CASMNRATDTQYF. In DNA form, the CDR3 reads TGTGCCAGCATGAACAGGGCCACAGATACGCAGTATTTT.